The rows below give T cell receptor beta chains drawn from one sample of a study of shared clonotypes between healthy human individuals. Sequencing was performed with immunoSEQ multiplex PCR; in TCRdb, only in-frame clones are kept and a portion is missing. The repertoire holds fewer than 1 million clones, with about 97% as singletons. Specimen: naive CD8+ T cells sorted from blood. The receptors come from a man aged 25 to 40 in good health. Both conserved end residues are part of each CDR3. D genes are given only for firm matches. Size is stated for part of the rows, as once, few or many counts, or as a class when the clone is expanded.

clone size: -; V gene: TRBV5-5; J gene: TRBJ2-4; D gene: -; CDR3 DNA: TGTGCCAGCAGCTTGGCCAGGGGTAAAAACATTCAGTACTTC; CDR3 protein: CASSLARGKNIQYF
clone size: -; V gene: TRBV7-2; J gene: TRBJ2-7; D gene: -; CDR3 DNA: TGTGCCAGCAGCCCCGGGCTCTGGCAGTACTTC; CDR3 protein: CASSPGLWQYF
clone size: once; V gene: TRBV27; J gene: TRBJ2-7; D gene: -; CDR3 DNA: TGTGCCAGCAGTTTTTGGGGCAGGCCATCCGACGAGCAGTACTTC; CDR3 protein: CASSFWGRPSDEQYF
clone size: -; V gene: TRBV19; J gene: TRBJ2-5; D gene: TRBD1; CDR3 DNA: TGTGCCAGCCATGGGACAGCTCAAGAGACCCAGTACTTC; CDR3 protein: CASHGTAQETQYF
clone size: -; V gene: TRBV2; J gene: TRBJ2-1; D gene: -; CDR3 DNA: TGTGCCAGCATTCCGACCGGGGATGAGCAGTTCTTC; CDR3 protein: CASIPTGDEQFF
clone size: -; V gene: TRBV19; J gene: TRBJ2-3; D gene: -; CDR3 DNA: TGTGCCAGTAGTAAACTGAGCACAGATACGCAGTATTTT; CDR3 protein: CASSKLSTDTQYF
clone size: -; V gene: TRBV30; J gene: TRBJ1-5; D gene: -; CDR3 DNA: TGTGCCTGGAGTGCCGGGACATTTAGCAATCAGCCCCAGCATTTT; CDR3 protein: CAWSAGTFSNQPQHF
clone size: -; V gene: TRBV2; J gene: TRBJ2-3; D gene: -; CDR3 DNA: TGTGCCAGCAGTGAAGGGGCGGGATGGGTTTCAGATACGCAGTATTTT; CDR3 protein: CASSEGAGWVSDTQYF
clone size: -; V gene: TRBV9; J gene: TRBJ1-4; D gene: -; CDR3 DNA: TGTGCCAGCAGCCCCCAAGGGGGGCGGGAAAAACTGTTTTTT; CDR3 protein: CASSPQGGREKLFF
clone size: once; V gene: TRBV30; J gene: TRBJ2-7; D gene: -; CDR3 DNA: TGTGCCTGGACAGAGAACTACGAGCAGTACTTC; CDR3 protein: CAWTENYEQYF
clone size: -; V gene: TRBV11-2; J gene: TRBJ1-2; D gene: -; CDR3 DNA: TGTGCCAGCAGCGGCGGGACAACCGCTAACTATGGCTACACCTTC; CDR3 protein: CASSGGTTANYGYTF
clone size: -; V gene: TRBV27; J gene: TRBJ2-7; D gene: -; CDR3 DNA: TGTGCCAGCACTCCCCTTGCGGGCCTCGCCTACGAGCAGTACTTC; CDR3 protein: CASTPLAGLAYEQYF
clone size: -; V gene: TRBV27; J gene: TRBJ2-2; D gene: TRBD1; CDR3 DNA: TGTGCCAGCAGTACCCAACAGGGGGAACCGAACACCGGGGAGCTGTTTTTT; CDR3 protein: CASSTQQGEPNTGELFF
clone size: once; V gene: TRBV14; J gene: TRBJ2-2; D gene: TRBD2; CDR3 DNA: TGTGCCAGCAGCCAAGGCCTTGCGGGAGTAATGGCCGGGGAGCTGTTTTTT; CDR3 protein: CASSQGLAGVMAGELFF
clone size: -; V gene: TRBV7-2; J gene: TRBJ2-7; D gene: -; CDR3 DNA: TGTGCCAGCAGCTTCTCGGTGGGGGCGTACGAGCAGTACTTC; CDR3 protein: CASSFSVGAYEQYF
clone size: -; V gene: TRBV9; J gene: TRBJ2-1; D gene: TRBD2; CDR3 DNA: TGTGCCAGCAGCTACACGGGACTAGCGGGCCTTTCGACTGACAATGAGCAGTTCTTC; CDR3 protein: CASSYTGLAGLSTDNEQFF
clone size: once; V gene: TRBV19; J gene: TRBJ2-1; D gene: TRBD2; CDR3 DNA: TGTGCCAGTAGTATAGATGAGGCGGGAGGTCTCAATGAGCAGTTCTTC; CDR3 protein: CASSIDEAGGLNEQFF
clone size: -; V gene: TRBV28; J gene: TRBJ1-5; D gene: -; CDR3 DNA: TGTGCCAGCAGCTATCCCACGACCGGAGGGGATAGCAATCAGCCCCAGCATTTT; CDR3 protein: CASSYPTTGGDSNQPQHF
clone size: -; V gene: TRBV11-2; J gene: TRBJ2-7; D gene: -; CDR3 DNA: TGTGCCAGCAGCTTTCGTCCCGGGACCTACGAGCAGTACTTC; CDR3 protein: CASSFRPGTYEQYF
clone size: -; V gene: TRBV5-1; J gene: TRBJ2-5; D gene: TRBD1; CDR3 DNA: TGCGCCAGCAGCTCCCACTACAGGGGAGAAGAGACCCAGTACTTC; CDR3 protein: CASSSHYRGEETQYF
clone size: -; V gene: TRBV7-9; J gene: TRBJ2-7; D gene: -; CDR3 DNA: TGTGCCAGCAGCTTTACAGGGAGACCCTACGAGCAGTACTTC; CDR3 protein: CASSFTGRPYEQYF
clone size: -; V gene: TRBV5-1; J gene: TRBJ2-7; D gene: TRBD1; CDR3 DNA: TGCGCCAGCAGCGTGAGACAGGGGGCCTACGAGCAGTACTTC; CDR3 protein: CASSVRQGAYEQYF
clone size: -; V gene: TRBV5-1; J gene: TRBJ2-1; D gene: TRBD2; CDR3 DNA: TGCGCCAGCAGCCGCGGACTAGCGGGAGCCGAGGAGTCGTCCTACAATGAGCAGTTCTTC; CDR3 protein: CASSRGLAGAEESSYNEQFF
clone size: -; V gene: TRBV7-2; J gene: TRBJ2-7; D gene: -; CDR3 DNA: TGTGCCAGCAACCCTTTTGGCACCCCGGCAACCTACGAGCAGTACTTC; CDR3 protein: CASNPFGTPATYEQYF
clone size: -; V gene: TRBV12-5; J gene: TRBJ1-2; D gene: -; CDR3 DNA: TGTGCTAGTGGTTTGGTACCAGGCGGGAACCCCACTGTGGGCGCCCGGGGCTACACCTTC; CDR3 protein: CASGLVPGGNPTVGARGYTF
clone size: -; V gene: TRBV5-1; J gene: TRBJ1-1; D gene: -; CDR3 DNA: TGCGCCAGCAGCTTGGTCCCTGGGGGCACTGAAGCTTTCTTT; CDR3 protein: CASSLVPGGTEAFF
clone size: -; V gene: TRBV2; J gene: TRBJ1-2; D gene: -; CDR3 DNA: TGTGCCAGCACCGGTCAGGGGACTAACTATGGCTACACCTTC; CDR3 protein: CASTGQGTNYGYTF
clone size: -; V gene: TRBV5-6; J gene: TRBJ2-7; D gene: -; CDR3 DNA: TGTGCCAGCAGCTTGTTAGGGGTGTTTAGCTACGAGCAGTACTTC; CDR3 protein: CASSLLGVFSYEQYF
clone size: -; V gene: TRBV5-8; J gene: TRBJ2-3; D gene: TRBD2; CDR3 DNA: TGTGCCAGCAGCTTGGGCGTAACTCTAGCGGGCACAGATACGCAGTATTTT; CDR3 protein: CASSLGVTLAGTDTQYF
clone size: once; V gene: TRBV4-1; J gene: TRBJ2-6; D gene: -; CDR3 DNA: TGCGCCAGCAGCCAAGAGCCAGGGCGTCGTGGGGCCAACGTCCTGACTTTC; CDR3 protein: CASSQEPGRRGANVLTF
clone size: -; V gene: TRBV19; J gene: TRBJ2-7; D gene: -; CDR3 DNA: TGTGCCAGTAGTACAGCTCACAGGGCCGAGCAGTACTTC; CDR3 protein: CASSTAHRAEQYF
clone size: -; V gene: TRBV11-1; J gene: TRBJ1-1; D gene: -; CDR3 DNA: TGTGCCAGCAGCTTACCCCTGGGAGGGGCCGGTGAAGCTTTCTTT; CDR3 protein: CASSLPLGGAGEAFF
clone size: -; V gene: TRBV7-2; J gene: TRBJ1-1; D gene: -; CDR3 DNA: TGTGCCAGCAGCTTAGCGGAAGGGGCCGGAACTGAAGCTTTCTTT; CDR3 protein: CASSLAEGAGTEAFF
clone size: -; V gene: TRBV27; J gene: TRBJ1-1; D gene: TRBD1; CDR3 DNA: TGTGCCAGCAGTTCTCGACAGGGCGATTCACCAGCTTTCTTT; CDR3 protein: CASSSRQGDSPAFF
clone size: -; V gene: TRBV5-1; J gene: TRBJ2-1; D gene: TRBD2; CDR3 DNA: TGCGCCAGCAGCAGCGGACCCGCGGGGGGCTCCTACAATGAGCAGTTCTTC; CDR3 protein: CASSSGPAGGSYNEQFF
clone size: -; V gene: TRBV19; J gene: TRBJ2-7; D gene: TRBD1; CDR3 DNA: TGTGCCAGTAGTATGGTTTTGGACAGGCCGGGCGAGCAGTACTTC; CDR3 protein: CASSMVLDRPGEQYF
clone size: -; V gene: TRBV28; J gene: TRBJ2-1; D gene: TRBD2; CDR3 DNA: TGTGCCAGCAGTGGAGGGACTAGCGGGATCAATGAGCAGTTCTTC; CDR3 protein: CASSGGTSGINEQFF
clone size: -; V gene: TRBV7-9; J gene: TRBJ1-1; D gene: -; CDR3 DNA: TGTGCCAGCAGCTTAGGGACAGCCAACACTGAAGCTTTCTTT; CDR3 protein: CASSLGTANTEAFF